Presented here are 6 T cell receptor beta chains from one specimen sequenced in a study of T cell responses to AZD1222 COVID-19 vaccine. This table comes from immunoSEQ multiplex PCR, and its TCRdb copy is limited to in-frame clones, with some not included. Of about 140,000 clones in the sample, more than 70% were seen once. This specimen was peripheral blood, taken on day 0 of AZD1222 vaccination. The receptors come from an adult in good health.

V usage is TRBV7-9 and J usage is TRBJ2-1; D remains ambiguous. CDR1 SEHNR and CDR2 FQNEAQ come from the germline V gene (reference sequence). V lost 4 bases and J lost 0, with 13 bases in between. The CDR3 loop spans 16 amino acids. This CDR3 reads CASSSADGFSYNEQFF. In DNA, the CDR3 is TGTGCCAGCAGCTCGGCCGACGGTTTCTCCTACAATGAGCAGTTCTTC.

The J gene is TRBJ1-2, the V gene TRBV28; 7 bases map to TRBD1. This CDR3 spans 12 amino acids. After removal of 6 bases from V and 4 bases from J, the junction contained 2 bases not matched to a gene. Germline CDR1 MDHEN, CDR2 SYDVKM. CDR3 sequence reads: CASRTGAYGYTF. Here the CDR3 DNA reads TGTGCCAGCAGAACAGGGGCCTATGGCTACACCTTC.

The chain is built from TRBV27 and TRBJ2-7, with D possibly matching TRBD2 (6 bases). The germline V gene has CDR1 MNHEY and CDR2 SMNVEV (reference sequence). Trimming took 5 bases from V and 3 from J, leaving 17 bases between them. There are 15 residues in the CDR3. The CDR3 here is CASSPGTHRLYEQYF. The CDR3, as DNA: TGTGCCAGCAGTCCCGGGACTCACCGACTCTACGAGCAGTACTTC.

This chain joins TRBV12-5 and TRBJ2-5, with D maybe TRBD1 (5 bases). Germline V lookup: CDR1 LGHNT, CDR2 FRNRAP. Trimming shortened V by 1 base and J by 2 bases, and 8 bases separated the two germline ends. This CDR3 contains 14 residues. The chain's CDR3 is CASGLAQGQETQYF. For the CDR3, the DNA is TGTGCTAGTGGTTTGGCCCAGGGACAAGAGACCCAGTACTTC. Based on the CDR3 plus reference TRBV12-5 and TRBJ2-5, the full variable domain is DARVTQTPRHKVTEMGQEVTMRCQPILGHNTVFWYRQTMMQGLELLAYFRNRAPLDDSGMPKDRFSAEMPDATLATLKIQPSEPRDSAVYFCASGLAQGQETQYFGPGTRLLVL.

The chain combines TRBV6-5 with TRBJ2-4, with D possibly being TRBD2 (6 bases). The germline CDR1 and CDR2 sequences are MNHEY and SVGAGI. The V end was cut by 4 bases, the J end by 1 base, with 14 bases between. The CDR3 contains 16 residues. DNA for the CDR3: TGTGCCAGCAGTTCCATTGGGGGGAAGGCCAAAAACATTCAGTACTTC. It yields the protein CASSSIGGKAKNIQYF.

The chain uses TRBV27 and TRBJ2-6; D is ambiguous. The V end was cut by 11 bases, the J end by 0 bases, with 8 bases between. CDR3 length: 13 residues. Per the germline V gene, CDR1 is MNHEY and CDR2 is SMNVEV (reference sequence). CDR3 coding DNA: TGTGCCTCGCGTGGCTCTGGGGCCAACGTCCTGACTTTC. Encoded protein: CASRGSGANVLTF.